This T cell receptor beta chain was profiled in a study of T cell responses to AZD1222 COVID-19 vaccine. Study-level findings and limits: The repertoires were collected only after the peak T cell response.

Libraries were prepared by immunoSEQ multiplex PCR; TCRdb keeps only in-frame clonotypes and omits some of them. The sample contains around 94,000 clones, roughly 91% of which appear only once. Notes on this clone: As yet, its antigen is unknown.

Germline lookup yields CDR1 MNHNY and CDR2 SVGAGI (reference sequence). The CDR3 contains 15 residues. The V gene end was trimmed by 1 base and the J gene end by 6 bases; junction bases not matched to a gene: 9. The TCR sequence derives from an adult in good health. This rearrangement joins TRBV6-6 to TRBJ2-7; 7 bases map to TRBD2. Source: peripheral blood, taken on day 0 of AZD1222 vaccination. CDR3: CASSYYGGDGGEQYF. CDR3 in DNA: TGTGCCAGCAGTTACTATGGGGGGGATGGAGGCGAGCAGTACTTC.